A selection of T cell receptor beta chains follows, all from one sample in a study of identical twins. MiXCR, run by TCRdb on the 5' RACE reads, gives a single entry per CDR3 protein. This repertoire shows approximately 210,000 distinct CDR3 sequences, around 10% found once; its top ten account for 5% to 5.5%. Material: memory (CD45RO+) T cells sorted from blood. These receptors were taken from a woman aged 18-29 years in good health. Each CDR3 is given with its conserved first and last residue. The order of the fields is clone size, J gene, V gene, D gene, CDR3 protein, CDR3 DNA. The D gene is left open where the match is weak. Size is stated for part of the rows, as once, few or many counts, or as a class when the clone is expanded.

clone size: .
J gene: TRBJ2-7
V gene: TRBV7-8
D gene: .
CDR3 protein: CASSQKLTAEQYF
CDR3 DNA: TGTGCCAGCAGCCAGAAACTTACGGCCGAGCAGTACTTC

clone size: .
J gene: TRBJ2-7
V gene: TRBV20-1
D gene: .
CDR3 protein: CSARSGDEQYF
CDR3 DNA: TGCAGTGCTAGATCCGGGGACGAGCAGTACTTC

clone size: many
J gene: TRBJ2-6
V gene: TRBV6-4
D gene: .
CDR3 protein: CASSDSLAGANVLTF
CDR3 DNA: TGTGCCAGCAGTGACTCACTAGCTGGGGCCAACGTCCTGACTTTC

clone size: few
J gene: TRBJ2-1
V gene: TRBV5-1
D gene: .
CDR3 protein: CASSLGAVFNNEQFF
CDR3 DNA: TGCGCCAGCAGCTTGGGAGCGGTTTTCAACAATGAGCAGTTCTTC

clone size: .
J gene: TRBJ2-5
V gene: TRBV7-6
D gene: TRBD2
CDR3 protein: CASSPLAGGREETQYF
CDR3 DNA: TGTGCCAGCAGCCCCCTAGCGGGAGGACGCGAAGAGACCCAGTACTTC

clone size: few
J gene: TRBJ2-7
V gene: TRBV4-3
D gene: .
CDR3 protein: CASSQLIGGSYEQYF
CDR3 DNA: TGCGCCAGCAGCCAACTAATCGGCGGCTCCTACGAGCAGTACTTC

clone size: many
J gene: TRBJ2-7
V gene: TRBV5-1
D gene: TRBD1
CDR3 protein: CASSPGTDTYEQYF
CDR3 DNA: TGCGCCAGCAGCCCCGGGACAGATACCTACGAGCAGTACTTC

clone size: few
J gene: TRBJ2-3
V gene: TRBV7-9
D gene: .
CDR3 protein: CASSWTPIGDTQYF
CDR3 DNA: TGTGCCAGCAGCTGGACCCCGATTGGGGATACGCAGTATTTT

clone size: many
J gene: TRBJ2-5
V gene: TRBV3-1
D gene: TRBD2
CDR3 protein: CASSQGLAGTYQETQYF
CDR3 DNA: TGTGCCAGCAGCCAGGGACTAGCGGGGACGTACCAAGAGACCCAGTACTTC

clone size: few
J gene: TRBJ1-5
V gene: TRBV27
D gene: .
CDR3 protein: CASWDSNQPQHF
CDR3 DNA: TGTGCCAGTTGGGATAGCAATCAGCCCCAGCATTTT

clone size: few
J gene: TRBJ2-7
V gene: TRBV10-1
D gene: TRBD1
CDR3 protein: CASSEFSGQGAIDEQYF
CDR3 DNA: TGCGCCAGCAGTGAGTTCTCCGGACAGGGGGCTATCGACGAGCAGTACTTC

clone size: few
J gene: TRBJ2-7
V gene: TRBV5-1
D gene: .
CDR3 protein: CASSRTGDEQYF
CDR3 DNA: TGCGCCAGCAGCCGCACGGGGGACGAGCAGTACTTC

clone size: .
J gene: TRBJ1-2
V gene: TRBV5-1
D gene: .
CDR3 protein: CASSPGATGYTF
CDR3 DNA: TGCGCCAGCAGCCCAGGGGCCACTGGCTACACCTTC

clone size: many
J gene: TRBJ2-4
V gene: TRBV20-1
D gene: .
CDR3 protein: CSATDSLRAKNIQYF
CDR3 DNA: TGCAGTGCTACGGACAGCCTTAGAGCCAAAAACATTCAGTACTTC

clone size: many
J gene: TRBJ1-1
V gene: TRBV14
D gene: .
CDR3 protein: CASSQVRYTEAFF
CDR3 DNA: TGTGCCAGCAGCCAAGTCAGGTATACTGAAGCTTTCTTT

clone size: few
J gene: TRBJ2-5
V gene: TRBV20-1
D gene: .
CDR3 protein: CSARGTSQETQYF
CDR3 DNA: TGCAGTGCTAGGGGGACCTCTCAAGAGACCCAGTACTTC

clone size: few
J gene: TRBJ2-1
V gene: TRBV5-1
D gene: .
CDR3 protein: CASSLDSTGYNEQFF
CDR3 DNA: TGCGCCAGCAGCTTGGATTCCACAGGATACAATGAGCAGTTCTTC

clone size: many
J gene: TRBJ2-7
V gene: TRBV7-9
D gene: TRBD1
CDR3 protein: CASSLADRAHEQYF
CDR3 DNA: TGTGCCAGCAGCTTGGCAGACAGGGCCCACGAGCAGTACTTC

clone size: few
J gene: TRBJ2-1
V gene: TRBV7-2
D gene: .
CDR3 protein: CASSPGGNDEQFF
CDR3 DNA: TGTGCCAGCAGCCCCGGGGGCAACGATGAGCAGTTCTTC

clone size: few
J gene: TRBJ2-7
V gene: TRBV30
D gene: .
CDR3 protein: CAWSKFGHPYEQYF
CDR3 DNA: TGTGCCTGGAGTAAATTCGGTCACCCCTACGAGCAGTACTTC

clone size: few
J gene: TRBJ2-7
V gene: TRBV6-6
D gene: .
CDR3 protein: CATTLAYEQYF
CDR3 DNA: TGTGCCACCACACTGGCTTACGAGCAGTACTTC

clone size: .
J gene: TRBJ1-3
V gene: TRBV5-1
D gene: TRBD1
CDR3 protein: CASSLGGTDSGNTIYF
CDR3 DNA: TGCGCCAGCAGCTTGGGGGGGACAGACTCTGGAAACACCATATATTTT

clone size: few
J gene: TRBJ2-1
V gene: TRBV4-1
D gene: TRBD2
CDR3 protein: CASSPHGSGTYSYNEQFF
CDR3 DNA: TGCGCCAGCAGCCCCCATGGGAGCGGGACTTACTCCTACAATGAGCAGTTCTTC

clone size: .
J gene: TRBJ2-2
V gene: TRBV20-1
D gene: .
CDR3 protein: CSAREAGRGTGELFF
CDR3 DNA: TGCAGTGCTAGAGAGGCAGGCCGGGGCACCGGGGAGCTGTTTTTT

clone size: .
J gene: TRBJ2-1
V gene: TRBV20-1
D gene: TRBD2
CDR3 protein: CSARSSGGPAEQFF
CDR3 DNA: TGCAGTGCTAGGTCTAGCGGGGGGCCAGCAGAGCAGTTCTTC

clone size: .
J gene: TRBJ1-2
V gene: TRBV12-3/TRBV12-4
D gene: .
CDR3 protein: CASSLERLGYTF
CDR3 DNA: TGTGCCAGCAGTTTAGAACGGCTTGGCTACACCTTC

clone size: many
J gene: TRBJ2-7
V gene: TRBV12-3/TRBV12-4
D gene: .
CDR3 protein: CASRRDEDYEQYF
CDR3 DNA: TGTGCCAGCAGAAGGGACGAGGACTACGAGCAGTACTTC

clone size: many
J gene: TRBJ2-1
V gene: TRBV29-1
D gene: .
CDR3 protein: CSVEWLATYNEQFF
CDR3 DNA: TGCAGCGTTGAATGGCTAGCGACATACAATGAGCAGTTCTTC

clone size: .
J gene: TRBJ2-1
V gene: TRBV20-1
D gene: TRBD2
CDR3 protein: CSVVGGGINEQFF
CDR3 DNA: TGCAGTGTAGTCGGCGGGGGGATCAATGAGCAGTTCTTC

clone size: few
J gene: TRBJ2-7
V gene: TRBV7-8
D gene: TRBD1
CDR3 protein: CASSPWTGPSYEQYF
CDR3 DNA: TGTGCCAGCAGCCCTTGGACAGGTCCTTCCTACGAGCAGTACTTC

clone size: few
J gene: TRBJ2-1
V gene: TRBV12-3/TRBV12-4
D gene: .
CDR3 protein: CASSRGPYNEQFF
CDR3 DNA: TGTGCCAGCAGTCGGGGCCCATACAATGAGCAGTTCTTC

clone size: many
J gene: TRBJ1-5
V gene: TRBV6-1
D gene: TRBD1
CDR3 protein: CASSGTGGNQPQHF
CDR3 DNA: TGTGCCAGCAGTGGGACAGGGGGCAATCAGCCCCAGCATTTT

clone size: .
J gene: TRBJ2-7
V gene: TRBV7-6
D gene: TRBD2
CDR3 protein: CASSYGLAGDYEQYF
CDR3 DNA: TGTGCCAGCAGCTATGGACTAGCGGGAGATTACGAGCAGTACTTC

clone size: many
J gene: TRBJ1-2
V gene: TRBV7-2
D gene: .
CDR3 protein: CASSQQGIYGYTF
CDR3 DNA: TGTGCCAGCAGCCAGCAGGGAATCTATGGCTACACCTTC

clone size: many
J gene: TRBJ2-1
V gene: TRBV20-1
D gene: TRBD2
CDR3 protein: CSAATGGLDEQFF
CDR3 DNA: TGCAGTGCTGCGACGGGGGGTCTGGATGAGCAGTTCTTC

clone size: many
J gene: TRBJ2-3
V gene: TRBV7-8
D gene: TRBD2
CDR3 protein: CASSSRTSGVDRATQYF
CDR3 DNA: TGTGCCAGCAGCTCGCGGACTAGCGGGGTCGATCGGGCTACGCAGTATTTT

clone size: many
J gene: TRBJ2-1
V gene: TRBV12-3/TRBV12-4
D gene: TRBD2
CDR3 protein: CASVTGTSGSNEQFF
CDR3 DNA: TGTGCCAGCGTTACCGGGACTAGCGGATCCAATGAGCAGTTCTTC

clone size: few
J gene: TRBJ2-7
V gene: TRBV12-3/TRBV12-4
D gene: .
CDR3 protein: CASSLGDPWYEQYF
CDR3 DNA: TGTGCCAGCAGTTTGGGGGACCCCTGGTACGAGCAGTACTTC

clone size: many
J gene: TRBJ2-1
V gene: TRBV12-3/TRBV12-4
D gene: .
CDR3 protein: CASSLASGGRSSYNEQFF
CDR3 DNA: TGTGCCAGCAGCCTGGCCTCCGGGGGCCGAAGCTCCTACAATGAGCAGTTCTTC

clone size: few
J gene: TRBJ1-4
V gene: TRBV20-1
D gene: .
CDR3 protein: CSARRQSNEKLFF
CDR3 DNA: TGCAGTGCTAGACGACAGTCCAATGAAAAACTGTTTTTT

clone size: .
J gene: TRBJ2-3
V gene: TRBV5-1
D gene: .
CDR3 protein: CASRGVRVTDTQYF
CDR3 DNA: TGCGCCAGCAGAGGCGTCAGGGTAACAGATACGCAGTATTTT

clone size: few
J gene: TRBJ2-3
V gene: TRBV9
D gene: TRBD2
CDR3 protein: CASSPTSGGIADTQYF
CDR3 DNA: TGTGCCAGCAGCCCAACTAGCGGAGGGATCGCAGATACGCAGTATTTT

clone size: .
J gene: TRBJ1-1
V gene: TRBV9
D gene: TRBD1
CDR3 protein: CASSIGTVNTEAFF
CDR3 DNA: TGTGCCAGCAGCATTGGGACAGTGAACACTGAAGCTTTCTTT

clone size: few
J gene: TRBJ2-7
V gene: TRBV6-1
D gene: .
CDR3 protein: CASSRSGTQSEQYF
CDR3 DNA: TGTGCCAGCAGTCGATCCGGGACGCAAAGCGAGCAGTACTTC

clone size: .
J gene: TRBJ1-3
V gene: TRBV7-9
D gene: .
CDR3 protein: CASSSGFGSGNTIYF
CDR3 DNA: TGTGCCAGCAGCTCAGGATTCGGGTCTGGAAACACCATATATTTT

clone size: .
J gene: TRBJ1-6
V gene: TRBV28
D gene: .
CDR3 protein: CASSLGRQNSPLHF
CDR3 DNA: TGTGCCAGCAGTTTAGGTCGGCAAAATTCACCCCTCCACTTT

clone size: .
J gene: TRBJ1-4
V gene: TRBV2
D gene: .
CDR3 protein: CASRFTNEKLFF
CDR3 DNA: TGTGCCAGCCGGTTTACTAATGAAAAACTGTTTTTT

clone size: few
J gene: TRBJ2-5
V gene: TRBV11-2
D gene: .
CDR3 protein: CASSHSPGRQETQYF
CDR3 DNA: TGTGCCAGCAGCCACTCCCCAGGGAGACAAGAGACCCAGTACTTC